These T cell receptor beta chains were read from a single sample in a study of blood T cell repertoires in COVID-19. Generated by immunoSEQ multiplex PCR, the TCRdb table keeps only in-frame clones and is missing some. The sample holds more than 250,000 clones, around 86% seen once. The sequenced sample consisted of peripheral blood. These receptors all stem from a man in his fifties or sixties with active or convalescent COVID-19. The CDR3 runs from the conserved cysteine through the conserved F or W. Fields, in order: V gene, J gene, CDR3 protein.

>TRBV5-1|TRBJ2-2
CASRDGGNTGELFF
>TRBV10-3|TRBJ1-1
CAISHRGLGNTEAFF
>TRBV3-1/TRBV3-2|TRBJ1-1
CASSLPGGDTEAFF
>TRBV27|TRBJ1-6
CASSFSDRRYNSPLHF
>TRBV18|TRBJ2-2
CASSRLTSGSGELFF
>TRBV2|TRBJ2-3
CASRSDMATDTQYF
>TRBV9|TRBJ2-2
CASSVARTGELFF
>TRBV5-4|TRBJ2-1
CASRLAGADNEQFF
>TRBV6-5|TRBJ1-5
CASTSGQYSNQPQHF
>TRBV7-3|TRBJ2-1
CASSLTRTGSYNEQFF
>TRBV7-9|TRBJ2-3
CASSLRTSGGDTQYF
>TRBV7-2|TRBJ1-3
CASSLGGGNTIYF
>TRBV5-1|TRBJ2-2
CASSRTGDTGELFF
>TRBV24-1|TRBJ1-2
CATSDPTGFYGYTF
>TRBV7-3|TRBJ2-1
CASSSGLGSVYNEQFF
>TRBV5-1|TRBJ2-3
CASSLEPVAAGGPRTDTQYF
>TRBV12-3/TRBV12-4|TRBJ1-1
CASSLGDRYKAFF
>TRBV10-3|TRBJ1-1
CATGMAGNTEAFF
>TRBV25-1|TRBJ2-2
CASSESEGASLTGELFF
>TRBV9|TRBJ2-3
CASSVANRGPSQQYF
>TRBV3-1/TRBV3-2|TRBJ2-3
CASSQPPGLASDTQYF
>TRBV3-1/TRBV3-2|TRBJ1-2
CASSQGDRGGYTF
>TRBV2|TRBJ2-7
CASSAPGAKQYF
>TRBV7-2|TRBJ2-7
CASSLSSGEVYEQYF
>TRBV5-1|TRBJ2-2
CASSLGYPGELFF
>TRBV10-2|TRBJ1-6
CASSTQEFSPLHF
>TRBV6-5|TRBJ2-2
CASSFSGTANTGELFF
>TRBV6-5|TRBJ2-7
CASGGTYSYEQYF
>TRBV5-1|TRBJ2-5
CASSRTGASLETQYF
>TRBV9|TRBJ2-1
CASSLQGNPYNEQFF
>TRBV30|TRBJ1-2
CAWSTVSNYGYTF
>TRBV10-2|TRBJ1-5
CASSGTGIGQPQHF
>TRBV20-1|TRBJ2-5
CSASEWKQYF
>TRBV5-4|TRBJ2-7
CASSLAQGGGASEQYF
>TRBV3-1/TRBV3-2|TRBJ2-2
CASRRLYTGELFF
>TRBV14|TRBJ2-1
CASSRLPTSGAKHEQFF
>TRBV9|TRBJ2-1
CASSVEQVGYNEQFF
>TRBV28|TRBJ1-4
CASGNRGQGKLFF
>TRBV11-2|TRBJ2-6
CASSAPAGGSGANVLTF
>TRBV2|TRBJ2-2
CASSDQAAWAGELFF
>TRBV28|TRBJ2-7
CASSSTNRDRAALQYF
>TRBV5-4|TRBJ2-2
CASTTLGGRDTGELFF
>TRBV6-6|TRBJ1-1
CASSHVRTGLTTEAFF
>TRBV29-1|TRBJ1-1
CSVVRHRNTEAFF
>TRBV6-5|TRBJ1-5
CASSYSGLDQPQHF
>TRBV27|TRBJ2-3
CASSSPGLAGDTQYF
>TRBV6-5|TRBJ1-6
CASTLGTAENSPLHF
>TRBV29-1|TRBJ1-5
CSVVSGNSNQPQHF
>TRBV11-1|TRBJ2-7
CASSFPGETSYEQYF
>TRBV6-2/TRBV6-3|TRBJ1-2
CASSYSFSSYGYTF
>TRBV20-1|TRBJ2-5
CSASGVKLAGGNQYF
>TRBV7-9|TRBJ2-4
CASTQGDRGSKNIQYF
>TRBV7-9|TRBJ2-6
CASTPWGDSGSGANVLTF
>TRBV5-1|TRBJ1-1
CASSLQVMNTEAFF